This TCR beta chain emerged from a study of blood T cell repertoires in COVID-19. Study-level background: COVID-19 samples collected from the United States, Italy and Spain covered acute and convalescent phases. PBMCs, B-cell-depleted T cells, or T cells were the source of the cDNA or gDNA that made up the material.

V was clipped by 5 bases and J by 4 bases, with 8 bases between them. Germline assignment: CDR1 SGHVS and CDR2 FNYEAQ. This CDR3 is built from 12 residues. Source study methods: From reference gene primer amplification, estimates of nucleated cell counts were derived. Sequencing used immunoSEQ multiplex PCR; TCRdb keeps in-frame clones, though not all of them. That table furnishes V, J and clone size, whereas the DNA furnished D and trimming. The data hold fewer than 450,000 clones, with 70% to 90% observed a single time. This clonotype was obtained from a woman aged 50 to 60 with COVID-19, enrolled during active disease. The specimen sequenced was peripheral blood. The chain uses TRBV7-6 and TRBJ1-1; no firm D call. CDR3 amino acids: CASSGLSTEAFF. In DNA form, the CDR3 reads TGTGCCAGCAGCGGACTGTCCACTGAAGCTTTCTTT.